These T cell receptor beta chains were read from a single sample in a study of blood T cells in healthy people across ages. Each CDR3 protein is one row after TCRdb ran MiXCR on the 5' RACE reads. Of about 830,000 distinct CDR3 sequences in the sample, 55% to 65% are singletons; the top ten hold about a quarter. Sequences were obtained from blood. The receptors were gathered from a young man in good health. CDR3s include the opening cysteine and the closing phenylalanine or tryptophan. A D gene is named only where the DNA matches it firmly. Only part of the rows carry a size: once, few, many, or a class if the clone is expanded.

v_call	cdr3_length	clone_size	d_call	j_call	cdr3_nt	cdr3_aa
TRBV7-2	19	few	TRBD2	TRBJ2-3	TGTGCCAGCAGCTACGCGGGGGATCCGATGGTCGTAAGCACAGATACGCAGTATTTT	CASSYAGDPMVVSTDTQYF
TRBV11-2	17	-	-	TRBJ2-5	TGTGCCAGCAGCTCGGGGCTAGCCTGGAGGTACCAAGAGACCCAGTACTTC	CASSSGLAWRYQETQYF
TRBV20-1	16	-	-	TRBJ2-3	TGCAGTGCTGACACAGCGGGCGCCGATGTGTTGGATACGCAGTATTTT	CSADTAGADVLDTQYF
TRBV28	14	-	-	TRBJ2-2	TGTGCCAGCGTCGGTACTTTGAACACCGGGGAGCTGTTTTTT	CASVGTLNTGELFF
TRBV7-2	14	-	-	TRBJ2-7	TGTGCCAGCAGCGTCGGTGTCAGAGCCTACGAGCAGTACTTC	CASSVGVRAYEQYF
TRBV20-1	15	-	-	TRBJ2-1	TGCAGTGCTCCTCGACAGGAATCCTCCTACAATGAGCAGTTCTTC	CSAPRQESSYNEQFF
TRBV28	17	once	TRBD2	TRBJ2-7	TGTGCCAGCAGTCGGGACGCCTTAGCGGGGGCGATACCGAAGCAGTACTTC	CASSRDALAGAIPKQYF
TRBV9	12	-	-	TRBJ2-3	TGTGCCAGCAGCGTAGCGAGCGATACGCAGTATTTT	CASSVASDTQYF
TRBV6-5	14	-	-	TRBJ1-2	TGTGCCAGCAGTTACACGGCCGTTCACTATGGCTACACCTTC	CASSYTAVHYGYTF
TRBV7-6	14	few	-	TRBJ2-5	TGTGCCAGCAGCTTAAATCAGGGGCGGGAGACCCAGTACTTC	CASSLNQGRETQYF
TRBV9	18	-	TRBD2	TRBJ2-1	TGTGCCAGCAGCGTAGATCTAGCGGGGGCCGTCTCCTACAATGAGCAGTTCTTC	CASSVDLAGAVSYNEQFF
TRBV2	13	-	TRBD2	TRBJ2-3	TGTGCCAGCACTAGGGGAGGGCCAGATACGCAGTATTTT	CASTRGGPDTQYF
TRBV7-2	19	-	TRBD2	TRBJ2-7	TGTGCCAGCGGCTTCCTGACCGGGACTAGCGGGGGGCATATCTACGAGCAGTACTTC	CASGFLTGTSGGHIYEQYF
TRBV7-9	14	-	-	TRBJ1-4	TGTGCCAGCAGCTCACGGGACCAGAATGAAAAACTGTTTTTT	CASSSRDQNEKLFF
TRBV5-1	13	-	-	TRBJ2-3	TGCGCCAGCAGGTATAGGGATCAAGATACGCAGTATTTT	CASRYRDQDTQYF
TRBV5-5	17	many	TRBD2	TRBJ2-3	TGTGCCAGCAGCTTGGAGGGACTAGCGGGCTTCACAGATACGCAGTATTTT	CASSLEGLAGFTDTQYF
TRBV7-2	14	once	TRBD1	TRBJ1-5	TGTGCCAGCAGCGGGACAGGGGCATATCGGCCCCAGCATTTT	CASSGTGAYRPQHF
TRBV25-1	13	few	-	TRBJ1-2	TGTGCCAGCAGTGTCGGGCAGGACTATGGCTACACCTTC	CASSVGQDYGYTF
TRBV6-5	14	-	-	TRBJ2-7	TGTGCCAGCACCTACGGCAGGGGGGCTGGTGAGCAGTACTTC	CASTYGRGAGEQYF
TRBV28	13	once	-	TRBJ2-7	TGTGCCACCGTCCCGGTAACCAGGGGCGAGCAGTACTTC	CATVPVTRGEQYF
TRBV14	16	-	TRBD1	TRBJ2-1	TGTGCCAGCAGCCCCCTGGGACAGGGGACCTACAATGAGCAGTTCTTC	CASSPLGQGTYNEQFF
TRBV7-2	14	few	TRBD2	TRBJ2-5	TGTGCCAGCAGCTTGACTAGCGGTCAAGAGACCCAGTACTTC	CASSLTSGQETQYF
TRBV27	15	once	-	TRBJ2-1	TGTGCCAGCAGTTTATCTGGGGGGGCTAACAATGAGCAGTTCTTC	CASSLSGGANNEQFF
TRBV9	16	-	TRBD2	TRBJ2-5	TGTGCCAGCAGCTTTGAACAGCGGGGGGGCCGGGAGACCCAGTACTTC	CASSFEQRGGRETQYF
TRBV29-1	15	-	-	TRBJ2-1	TGCAGCGTTGAAGATTACACGATCTCCTACAATGAGCAGTTCTTC	CSVEDYTISYNEQFF
TRBV20-1	14	-	TRBD2	TRBJ2-3	TGCAGTGCTAGAATGGCGGGGGGTGCAGATACGCAGTATTTT	CSARMAGGADTQYF
TRBV9	17	-	-	TRBJ1-2	TGTGCCAGCAGCGGAGGCCCCTGGGCAGCGAAGAACTATGGCTACACCTTC	CASSGGPWAAKNYGYTF
TRBV27	17	once	TRBD2	TRBJ2-1	TGTGCCAGCAGTTCCTCGTTGGTAGCGGGGGGCTACAATGAGCAGTTCTTC	CASSSSLVAGGYNEQFF
TRBV15	15	-	-	TRBJ2-2	TGTGCCACCAGCAGAGCTTGGGGGAGTACCGGGGAGCTGTTTTTT	CATSRAWGSTGELFF
TRBV10-3	12	-	TRBD1	TRBJ2-5	TGTGCCACGGGGGACAGGAGATCTCAGCAGTACTTC	CATGDRRSQQYF
TRBV28	17	once	TRBD1	TRBJ2-7	TGTGCCAGCAGTTCAATCAGACAGGGCCCAAACCCGGCCGAGCAGTACTTC	CASSSIRQGPNPAEQYF
TRBV3-1	14	few	-	TRBJ2-5	TGTGCCAGCAGCCAAGATCGAGCGAGAGAGACCCAGTACTTC	CASSQDRARETQYF
TRBV12-3/TRBV12-4	13	-	-	TRBJ1-2	TGTGCCAGCAGATCGTTTAGCAACTATGGCTACACCTTC	CASRSFSNYGYTF